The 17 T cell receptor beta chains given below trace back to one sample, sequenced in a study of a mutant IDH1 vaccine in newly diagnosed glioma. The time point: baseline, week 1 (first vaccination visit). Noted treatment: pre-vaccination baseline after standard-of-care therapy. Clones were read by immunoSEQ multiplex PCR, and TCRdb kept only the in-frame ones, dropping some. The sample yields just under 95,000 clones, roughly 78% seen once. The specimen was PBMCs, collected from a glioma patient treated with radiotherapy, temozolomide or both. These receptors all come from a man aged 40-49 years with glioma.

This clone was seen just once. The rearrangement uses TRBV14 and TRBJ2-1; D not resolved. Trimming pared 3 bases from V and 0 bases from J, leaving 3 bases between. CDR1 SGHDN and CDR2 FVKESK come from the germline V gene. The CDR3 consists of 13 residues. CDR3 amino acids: CASSHNSYNEQFF. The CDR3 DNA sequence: TGTGCCAGCAGCCACAACTCCTACAATGAGCAGTTCTTC.

The DNA for the CDR3 is TGTGCCTGGAGTGTATATGGCCCCAGACATGGGGCTTTCTTT. This codes for CAWSVYGPRHGAFF. This chain uses TRBV30 with TRBJ1-1; D not resolved. The CDR3 totals 14 residues. Trimming cost V 0 bases and J 11 bases, with 19 bases left between them. CDR1 and CDR2 from the germline V gene are GTSNPN and SVGIG (reference sequence).

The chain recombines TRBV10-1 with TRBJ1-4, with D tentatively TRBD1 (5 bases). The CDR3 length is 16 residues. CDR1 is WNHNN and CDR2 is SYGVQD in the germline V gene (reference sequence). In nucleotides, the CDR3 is TGCGCAGGAAAGGGGACGTACGTGATCGGAAATGAAAAACTGTTTTTT. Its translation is CAGKGTYVIGNEKLFF.

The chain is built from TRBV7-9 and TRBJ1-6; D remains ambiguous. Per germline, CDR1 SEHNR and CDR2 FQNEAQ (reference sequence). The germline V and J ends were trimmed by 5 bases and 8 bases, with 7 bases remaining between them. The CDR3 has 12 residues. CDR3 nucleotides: TGTGCCAGCAGCCTCGGCTATTCACCCCTCCACTTT. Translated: CASSLGYSPLHF.

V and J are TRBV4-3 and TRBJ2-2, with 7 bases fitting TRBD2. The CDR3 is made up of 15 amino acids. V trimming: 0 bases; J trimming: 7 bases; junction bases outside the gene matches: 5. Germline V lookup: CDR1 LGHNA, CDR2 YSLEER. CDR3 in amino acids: CASSQESTGGGELFF. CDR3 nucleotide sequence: TGCGCCAGCAGCCAAGAGTCTACGGGAGGCGGGGAGCTGTTTTTT.

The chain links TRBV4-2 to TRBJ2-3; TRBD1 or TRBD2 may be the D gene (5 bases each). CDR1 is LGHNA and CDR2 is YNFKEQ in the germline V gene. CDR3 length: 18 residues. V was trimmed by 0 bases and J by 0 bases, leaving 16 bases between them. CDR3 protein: CASSQDGALSGSTDTQYF. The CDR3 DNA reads TGTGCCAGCAGCCAAGATGGGGCCCTATCGGGAAGCACAGATACGCAGTATTTT.

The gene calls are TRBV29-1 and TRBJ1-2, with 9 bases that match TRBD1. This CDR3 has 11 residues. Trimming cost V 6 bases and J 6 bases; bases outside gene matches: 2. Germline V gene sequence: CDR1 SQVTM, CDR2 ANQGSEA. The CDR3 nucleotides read TGCAGCGTCGGACAGGGGAATGGCTACACCTTC. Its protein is CSVGQGNGYTF.

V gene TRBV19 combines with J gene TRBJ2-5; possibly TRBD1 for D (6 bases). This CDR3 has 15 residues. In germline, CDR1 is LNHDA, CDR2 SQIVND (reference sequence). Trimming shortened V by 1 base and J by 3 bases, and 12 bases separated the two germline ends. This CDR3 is CASSIGWGREETQYF. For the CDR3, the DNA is TGTGCCAGTAGTATAGGCTGGGGGCGTGAAGAGACCCAGTACTTC.

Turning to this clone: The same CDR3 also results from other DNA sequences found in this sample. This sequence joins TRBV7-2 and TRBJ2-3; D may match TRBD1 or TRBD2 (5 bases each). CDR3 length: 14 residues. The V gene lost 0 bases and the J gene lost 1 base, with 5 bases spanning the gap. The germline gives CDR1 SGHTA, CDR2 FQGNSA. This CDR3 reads CASSLAGGTDTQYF. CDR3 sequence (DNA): TGTGCCAGCAGCTTAGCGGGGGGCACAGATACGCAGTATTTT.

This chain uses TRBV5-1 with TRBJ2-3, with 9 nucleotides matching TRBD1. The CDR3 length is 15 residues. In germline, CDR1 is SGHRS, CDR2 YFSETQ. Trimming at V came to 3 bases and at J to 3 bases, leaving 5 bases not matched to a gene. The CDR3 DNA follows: TGCGCCAGCAGCTGGGGGGACAGGGAAACAGATACGCAGTATTTT. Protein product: CASSWGDRETDTQYF.

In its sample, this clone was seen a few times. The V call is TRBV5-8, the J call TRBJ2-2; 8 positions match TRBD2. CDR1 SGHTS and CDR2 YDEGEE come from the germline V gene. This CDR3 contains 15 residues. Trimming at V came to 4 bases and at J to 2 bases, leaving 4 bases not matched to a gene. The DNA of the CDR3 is TGTGCCAGCAGCCGAGGGACTAGAAACACCGGGGAGCTGTTTTTT. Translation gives CASSRGTRNTGELFF.

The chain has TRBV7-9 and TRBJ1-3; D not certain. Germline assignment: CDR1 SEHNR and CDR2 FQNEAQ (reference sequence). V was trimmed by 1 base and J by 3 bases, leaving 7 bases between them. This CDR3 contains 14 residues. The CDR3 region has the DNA TGTGCCAGCAGCTTAGATGGCAGTGGAAACACCATATATTTT. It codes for CASSLDGSGNTIYF.

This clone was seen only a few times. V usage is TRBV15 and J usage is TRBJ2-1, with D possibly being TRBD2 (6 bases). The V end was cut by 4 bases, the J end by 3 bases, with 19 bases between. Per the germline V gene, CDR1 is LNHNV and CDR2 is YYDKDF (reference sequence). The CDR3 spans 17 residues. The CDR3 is CATSTREEGIYYNEQFF. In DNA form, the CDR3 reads TGTGCCACCAGCACCCGAGAGGAGGGGATTTACTACAATGAGCAGTTCTTC.

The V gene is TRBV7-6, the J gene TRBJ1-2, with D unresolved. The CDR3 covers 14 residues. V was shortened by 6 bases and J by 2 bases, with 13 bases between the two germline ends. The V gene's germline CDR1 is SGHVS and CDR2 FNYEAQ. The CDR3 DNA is TGTGCCAGCAGACAAGCTGGGTCCAACTATGGCTACACCTTC. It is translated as CASRQAGSNYGYTF.

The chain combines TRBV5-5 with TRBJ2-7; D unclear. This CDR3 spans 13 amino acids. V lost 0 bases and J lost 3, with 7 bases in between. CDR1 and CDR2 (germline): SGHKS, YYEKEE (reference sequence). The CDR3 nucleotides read TGTGCCAGCAGCTTGGTCAGCCTCTACGAGCAGTACTTC. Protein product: CASSLVSLYEQYF. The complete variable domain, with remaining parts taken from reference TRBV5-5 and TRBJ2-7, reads DAGVTQSPTHLIKTRGQQVTLRCSPISGHKSVSWYQQVLGQGPQFIFQYYEKEERGRGNFPDRFSARQFPNYSSELNVNALLLGDSALYLCASSLVSLYEQYFGPGTRLTVT.

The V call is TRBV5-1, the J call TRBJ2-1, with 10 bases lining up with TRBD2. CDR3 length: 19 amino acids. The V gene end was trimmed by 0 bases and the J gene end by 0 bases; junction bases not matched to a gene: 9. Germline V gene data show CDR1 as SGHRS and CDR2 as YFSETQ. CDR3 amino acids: CASSLAKREGPSSYNEQFF. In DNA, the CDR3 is TGCGCCAGCAGCTTGGCCAAGCGGGAGGGCCCCAGCTCCTACAATGAGCAGTTCTTC.

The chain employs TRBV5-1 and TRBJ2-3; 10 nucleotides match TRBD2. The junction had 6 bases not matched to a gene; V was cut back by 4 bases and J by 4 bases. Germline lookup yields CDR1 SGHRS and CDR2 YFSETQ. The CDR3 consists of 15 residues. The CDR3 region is CASSRASGSADTQYF. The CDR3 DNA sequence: TGCGCCAGCAGCCGGGCTAGCGGGAGCGCAGATACGCAGTATTTT.